The T cell receptor (beta chain) described here comes from a study of shared clonotypes between healthy human individuals. V shed 0 bases and J 4 bases; nucleotides not matched to a gene: 8. Germline CDR1 reads LGHNA; CDR2 reads YSLEER. The CDR3 covers 17 residues. The naive CD8 population came from CD45RO-negative cells selected for CCR7, without terminally differentiated effector memory CD45RA+ cells. Original processing methods: Sequence data from immunoSEQ were junction-only and lacked quality scores; consequently, filtering differed. Profiling relied on immunoSEQ multiplex PCR, and the TCRdb table lists in-frame clones only, not all of them. The DNA was the basis for D and trimming; V, J and clone size are from that table. The data contain some 1,900,000 clones, 85% to 95% of them singletons.

The sequence was obtained from a man between 18 and 29 years old in good health. This chain links TRBV4-3 with TRBJ2-2; 7 bases are shared with TRBD2. The sequenced material came from naive CD8+ T cells sorted from blood. CDR3 nucleotides: TGCGCCAGCAGCCAAGATGGTGGCGGGAGTGTCACCGGGGAGCTGTTTTTT. This sequence encodes CASSQDGGGSVTGELFF.